These 5 T cell receptor beta chains were all obtained from the same sample, sequenced in a study of blood T cell repertoires in COVID-19. The assay was immunoSEQ multiplex PCR, and TCRdb's table has in-frame clones only and misses some. The sample has about 270,000 clones; approximately 91% are singletons. Sequenced: PBMCs or T cells enriched from blood (not recorded which). These TCRs come from a woman aged 40 to 50 with acute COVID-19.

This rearrangement joins TRBV7-8 to TRBJ1-1; tentatively, D is TRBD1 (5 bases). V was pared by 1 base and J by 1 base, with 10 bases between. Looked up from germline, CDR1 is SGHVS and CDR2 is FQNEAQ. This CDR3 region has 15 residues. In DNA, the CDR3 is TGTGCCAGCAGCTTAGAGCAGGGCCCGAACACTGAAGCTTTCTTT. It codes for CASSLEQGPNTEAFF.

This chain uses TRBV28 with TRBJ2-5; D is unresolved. CDR1 MDHEN and CDR2 SYDVKM come from the germline V gene. Trimming took off 7 bases at V and 8 bases at J, with 26 bases between the two ends. This CDR3 spans 16 amino acids. The CDR3 sequence: CASTGTSRSLRKTQYF. For the CDR3, the DNA is TGTGCCAGCACTGGCACGAGCCGCTCACTCAGGAAAACCCAGTACTTC.

This chain links TRBV28 with TRBJ1-6, with 11 bases that match TRBD1. With V trimmed by 4 bases and J by 8 bases, 16 bases remained unmatched. The germline V gene encodes CDR1 MDHEN and CDR2 SYDVKM. The CDR3 extends over 19 amino acids. The CDR3, as DNA: TGTGCCAGCAGTTACCCAGGGACAGGGGGTATGCGGGAATATTCACCCCTCCACTTT. Amino acid sequence: CASSYPGTGGMREYSPLHF.

This clone was recorded a few times. The chain has TRBV2 and TRBJ1-5, with D maybe TRBD1 (5 bases). V lost 5 bases and J 0 bases, leaving 17 bases between the germline ends. Germline CDR1 is SNHLY and CDR2 is FYNNEI. The CDR3 totals 17 residues. In nucleotides, the CDR3 is TGTGCCAGCAGTACCGGGACTTCGAAATATAGCAATCAGCCCCAGCATTTT. This sequence encodes CASSTGTSKYSNQPQHF.

The table lists this clone with a count of one. The chain employs TRBV7-2 and TRBJ2-3; perhaps TRBD1 as D (6 bases). V lost 5 bases, J lost 0 bases, and 12 bases lay in between. Germline V gene sequence: CDR1 SGHTA, CDR2 FQGNSA. CDR3 length equals 15 residues. The CDR3 DNA follows: TGTGCCAGCAGCCCCAACAGGGCTAGCACAGATACGCAGTATTTT. Translation: CASSPNRASTDTQYF. Based on the CDR3 plus reference TRBV7-2 and TRBJ2-3, the full variable domain is GAGVSQSPSNKVTEKGKDVELRCDPISGHTALYWYRQSLGQGLEFLIYFQGNSAPDKSGLPSDRFSAERTGGSVSTLTIQRTQQEDSAVYLCASSPNRASTDTQYFGPGTRLTVL.